Sequencing of this TCR beta chain was carried out in a study of cytomegalovirus exposure and HLA in healthy donors. Study summary: A preliminary data release comprised 80 million to 95 million unique TCRs obtained from HLA-typed donors.

Study-level points and caveats: Analysis performed later found 16,951 TCR beta sequences associated with HLA alleles at 0.05 false discovery rate. Versus the roughly 690-donor mean, an Asian-associated ancestry cluster reportedly showed fewer N-insertions in a later analysis. It was likely that a cluster of highly shared sequence variants was a sequencing artifact.

This clone appeared a single time. As yet, its antigen is unknown. Trimming pared 0 bases from V and 7 bases from J, leaving 6 bases between. Germline CDR1 reads SNHLY; CDR2 reads FYNNEI. This CDR3 contains 12 residues. Use of 60 Vbeta and 13 Jbeta primers characterized the PCR. The method was immunoSEQ multiplex PCR; TCRdb's version includes in-frame clones alone and lacks a portion of them. The table records over 100,000 clones, more than 75% of them present only once. Sequenced: PBMCs. This receptor was identified in a woman aged 40-49 years in good health and CMV-seropositive. The rearrangement joins TRBV2 to TRBJ1-1; no firm D call. The DNA for the CDR3 is TGTGCCAGCAGTGAAGCTTACATTGAAGCTTTCTTT. It is translated as CASSEAYIEAFF.